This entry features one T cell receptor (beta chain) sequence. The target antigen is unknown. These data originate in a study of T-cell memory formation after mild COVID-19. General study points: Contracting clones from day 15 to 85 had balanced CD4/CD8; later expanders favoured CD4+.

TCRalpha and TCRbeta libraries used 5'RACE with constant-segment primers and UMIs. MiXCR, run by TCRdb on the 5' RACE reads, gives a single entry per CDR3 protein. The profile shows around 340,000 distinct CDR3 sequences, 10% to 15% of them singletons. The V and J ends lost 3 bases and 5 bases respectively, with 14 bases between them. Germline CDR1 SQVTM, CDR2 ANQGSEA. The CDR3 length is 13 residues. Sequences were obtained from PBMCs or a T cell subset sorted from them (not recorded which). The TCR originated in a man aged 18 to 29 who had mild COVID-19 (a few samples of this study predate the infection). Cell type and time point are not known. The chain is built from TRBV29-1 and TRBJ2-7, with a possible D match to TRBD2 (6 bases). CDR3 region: CSVDLILANEQYF. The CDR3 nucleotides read TGCAGCGTTGATCTGATCCTAGCGAACGAGCAGTACTTC.